Listed here are 6 T cell receptor beta chains from one sample, sequenced in a study of blood T cell repertoires in COVID-19 (dated by TCRdb to about 2020). The library relied on the immunoSEQ multiplex PCR assay. The table comes from immuneACCESS by way of TCRdb, which keeps in-frame sequences with V and J called. Part of the clones is missing from these tables; in studies checked, under half for an unresolved V gene and the rest for unknown reasons. Across this sample there are 70,000 to 100,000 clones, with roughly 80% seen only once. The top ten clones comprise around 15% of the sample. Sequenced input: peripheral blood. The receptors originated from a woman over 75 with acute or convalescent COVID-19.

This chain uses TRBV3-1 (or the pseudogene TRBV3-2) with TRBJ1-2, with a tentative D call TRBD1 (5 bases). The germline CDR1 and CDR2 sequences are LGHDT and YNNKEL (reference sequence). There are 14 residues in the CDR3. The V end was cut by 0 bases, the J end by 8 bases, with 13 bases between. The CDR3 region has the DNA TGTGCCAGCAGCCAAGAAACGGGGGGGATGGGCTACACCTTC. Protein: CASSQETGGMGYTF.

The chain links TRBV6-1 to TRBJ2-3, with D uncertain. Germline loops: CDR1 MNHNS, CDR2 SASEGT. Between the trimmed V and J ends, which lost 0 bases and 0 bases, there was a span of 7 bases. The length of the CDR3 is 15 residues. The CDR3 here is CASSEATTSTDTQYF. CDR3 DNA: TGTGCCAGCAGTGAAGCAACCACTAGCACAGATACGCAGTATTTT.

The chain joins TRBV11-2 to TRBJ1-3; D ambiguous. V lost 5 bases and J 1 base, leaving 18 bases between the germline ends. Germline lookup yields CDR1 SGHAT and CDR2 FQNNGV. The CDR3 is 17 amino acids. The CDR3: CASSPSIGLLSGNTIYF. The CDR3, as DNA: TGTGCCAGCAGCCCGTCAATAGGACTGCTATCTGGAAACACCATATATTTT.

The gene calls are TRBV9 and TRBJ2-7; 10 positions match TRBD2. The germline V gene has CDR1 SGDLS and CDR2 YYNGEE. This CDR3 is 16 amino acids long. The junction had 9 bases not matched to a gene; V was cut back by 4 bases and J by 2 bases. The CDR3 bases are TGTGCCAGCAGCCCCGGGCAACTAGCGGGGACCTACGAGCAGTACTTC. This translates into CASSPGQLAGTYEQYF.

This clone came up once. The chain recombines TRBV7-2 with TRBJ2-3; maybe TRBD2 (5 bases). Trimming stripped 0 bases from V and 1 base from J, with 8 bases between. Germline lookup yields CDR1 SGHTA and CDR2 FQGNSA. The CDR3 is made up of 15 amino acids. The CDR3 DNA sequence: TGTGCCAGCAGCTTAGCTAGCGACCGCACAGATACGCAGTATTTT. Translating it yields CASSLASDRTDTQYF. The full variable domain, completed using reference TRBV7-2 and TRBJ2-3, is GAGVSQSPSNKVTEKGKDVELRCDPISGHTALYWYRQSLGQGLEFLIYFQGNSAPDKSGLPSDRFSAERTGGSVSTLTIQRTQQEDSAVYLCASSLASDRTDTQYFGPGTRLTVL.

This clone was recorded only once. The rearrangement uses TRBV19 and TRBJ2-2; 9 bases line up with TRBD1. J gave up 4 bases and V 8 bases, and 5 bases lay outside the gene matches. The CDR3 is 14 residues long. The germline V gene has CDR1 LNHDA and CDR2 SQIVND (reference sequence). CDR3 DNA sequence: TGTGCCAGTTCCGGGACAGGGACCACCGGGGAGCTGTTTTTT. Amino acid sequence: CASSGTGTTGELFF.